This T cell receptor beta chain comes out of a study of breast tumors, draining lymph nodes, adjacent tissues. This clonotype was detected ten times or more. The antigen remains undetermined. Study-level results: Tumor repertoires ranked between lymph nodes and nontumor tissue in diversity, with V and J gene preferences. Compared with basal-like, luminal-like tumors shared significantly more repertoire with nontumor tissue. Findings are consistent with lymph node origin and intratumoral expansion of most tumor T cells. That most tumor T cells come from lymph nodes remained unproven.

Each CDR3 protein gets one entry after TCRdb re-called the multiplex PCR reads with MiXCR. The sample lists 120,000 or so distinct CDR3 sequences; about 20% were seen once. Axillary draining lymph nodes of breast cancer patients supplied the node samples. Trimming cost V 0 bases and J 3 bases; bases outside gene matches: 18. Germline V gene sequence: CDR1 DFQATT, CDR2 SNEGSKA (reference sequence). The CDR3 is made up of 19 amino acids. The sequence was collected from a female donor with breast cancer. Some clones in this sample may be carry-over from other donors' samples. Sequencing was carried out using axillary lymph node tissue. This chain connects TRBV20-1 to TRBJ2-7; 9 bases fit TRBD2. DNA for the CDR3: TGCAGTGCTAGAGATCTAGGGGACACCCAAAGCGGGAGGCTCTACGAGCAGTACTTC. Translation: CSARDLGDTQSGRLYEQYF.